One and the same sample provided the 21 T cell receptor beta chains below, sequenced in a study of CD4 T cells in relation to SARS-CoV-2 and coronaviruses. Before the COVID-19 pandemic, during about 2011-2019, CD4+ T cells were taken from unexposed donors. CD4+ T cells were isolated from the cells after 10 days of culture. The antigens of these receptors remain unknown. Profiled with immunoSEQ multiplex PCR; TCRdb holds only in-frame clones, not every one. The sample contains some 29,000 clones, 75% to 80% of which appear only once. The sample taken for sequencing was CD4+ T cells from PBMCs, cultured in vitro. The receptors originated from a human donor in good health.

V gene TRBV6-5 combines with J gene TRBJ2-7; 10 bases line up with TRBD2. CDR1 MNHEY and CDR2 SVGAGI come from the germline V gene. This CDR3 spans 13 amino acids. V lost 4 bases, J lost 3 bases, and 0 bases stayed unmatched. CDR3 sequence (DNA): TGTGCCAGCAGTTCTAGCGGGGGCTACGAGCAGTACTTC. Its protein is CASSSSGGYEQYF.

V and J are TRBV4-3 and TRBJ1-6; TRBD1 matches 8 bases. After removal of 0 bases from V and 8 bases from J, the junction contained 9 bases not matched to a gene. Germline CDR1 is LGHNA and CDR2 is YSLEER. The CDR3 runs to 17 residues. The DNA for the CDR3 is TGCGCCAGCAGCCAAGATCTGCACAGGGGGACGGATTCACCCCTCCACTTT. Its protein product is CASSQDLHRGTDSPLHF.

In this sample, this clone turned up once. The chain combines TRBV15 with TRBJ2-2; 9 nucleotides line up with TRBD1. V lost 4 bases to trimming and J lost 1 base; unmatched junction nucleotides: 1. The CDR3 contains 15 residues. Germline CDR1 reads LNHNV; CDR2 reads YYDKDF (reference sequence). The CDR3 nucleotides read TGTGCCACCAGCAAGGGACAGGGGAACACCGGGGAGCTGTTTTTT. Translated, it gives CATSKGQGNTGELFF.

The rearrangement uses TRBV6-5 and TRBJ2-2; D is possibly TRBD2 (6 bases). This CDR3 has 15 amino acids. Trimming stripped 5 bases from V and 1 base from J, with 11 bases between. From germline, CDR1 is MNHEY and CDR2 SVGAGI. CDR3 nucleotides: TGTGCCAGCAGTCCGGGAGCAGGGAACACCGGGGAGCTGTTTTTT. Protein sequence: CASSPGAGNTGELFF.

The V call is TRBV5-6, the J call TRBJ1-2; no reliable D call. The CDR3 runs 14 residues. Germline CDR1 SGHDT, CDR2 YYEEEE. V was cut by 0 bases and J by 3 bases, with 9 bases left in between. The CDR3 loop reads CASSLGGVDYGYTF. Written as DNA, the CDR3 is TGTGCCAGCAGCTTGGGCGGGGTTGACTATGGCTACACCTTC.

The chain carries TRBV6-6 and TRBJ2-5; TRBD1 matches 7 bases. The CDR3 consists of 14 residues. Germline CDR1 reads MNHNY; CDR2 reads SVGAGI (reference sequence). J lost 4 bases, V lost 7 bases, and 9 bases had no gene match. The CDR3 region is CASTPPSGGETQYF. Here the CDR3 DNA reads TGTGCCAGCACCCCCCCGTCAGGGGGAGAGACCCAGTACTTC.

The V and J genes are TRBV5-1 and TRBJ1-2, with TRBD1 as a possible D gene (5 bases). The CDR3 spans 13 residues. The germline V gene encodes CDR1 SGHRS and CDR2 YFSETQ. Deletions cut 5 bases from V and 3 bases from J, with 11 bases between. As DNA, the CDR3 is TGCGCCAGCAGTCTCGACAGATACTATGGCTACACCTTC. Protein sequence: CASSLDRYYGYTF.

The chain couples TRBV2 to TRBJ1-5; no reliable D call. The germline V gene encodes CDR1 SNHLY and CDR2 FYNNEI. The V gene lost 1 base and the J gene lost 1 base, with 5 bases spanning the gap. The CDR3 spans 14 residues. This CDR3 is CASSEERSNQPQHF. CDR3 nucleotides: TGTGCCAGCAGTGAAGAGAGAAGCAATCAGCCCCAGCATTTT.

The chain's CDR3 is CASSYSTSGRETQYF. CDR3 sequence (DNA): TGTGCCAGCAGTTACTCGACTAGCGGGAGGGAGACCCAGTACTTC. The chain links TRBV6-2 or TRBV6-3 to TRBJ2-5, with TRBD2 matching 13 bases. CDR3 length equals 15 residues. Germline V gene lookup returns CDR1 MNHEY and CDR2 SVGEGT. With 0 bases clipped from V and 5 bases from J, the junction kept 0 bases outside the gene matches.

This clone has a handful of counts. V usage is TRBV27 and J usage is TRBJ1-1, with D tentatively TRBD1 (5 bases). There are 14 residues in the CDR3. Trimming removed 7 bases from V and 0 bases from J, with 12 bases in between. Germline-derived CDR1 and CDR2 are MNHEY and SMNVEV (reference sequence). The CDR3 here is CASKSGNMNTEAFF. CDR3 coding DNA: TGTGCCAGCAAATCAGGGAACATGAACACTGAAGCTTTCTTT.

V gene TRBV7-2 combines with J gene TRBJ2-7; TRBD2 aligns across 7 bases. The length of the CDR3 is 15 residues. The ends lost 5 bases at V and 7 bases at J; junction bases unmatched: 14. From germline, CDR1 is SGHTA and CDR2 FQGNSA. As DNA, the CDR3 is TGTGCCAGCAGCCCCTGGACTAGTTGGGCTGAGGAGCAGTACTTC. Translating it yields CASSPWTSWAEEQYF.

This CDR3 is CASSPSTVSSYEQYF. CDR3 sequence (DNA): TGTGCCAGCTCACCCTCGACAGTCAGCTCCTACGAGCAGTACTTC. This chain joins TRBV18 and TRBJ2-7, with D tentatively TRBD1 (5 bases). This CDR3 region has 15 residues. V was shortened by 3 bases and J by 0 bases, with 12 bases between the two germline ends. The V gene's germline CDR1 is KGHSH and CDR2 LQKENI.

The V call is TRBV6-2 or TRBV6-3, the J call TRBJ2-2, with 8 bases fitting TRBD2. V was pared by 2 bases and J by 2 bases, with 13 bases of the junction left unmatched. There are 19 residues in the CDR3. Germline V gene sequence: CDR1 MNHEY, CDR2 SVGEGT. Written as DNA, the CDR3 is TGTGCCAGCAGTTACCCAATTCGGAGCGGGAGCCTAAACACCGGGGAGCTGTTTTTT. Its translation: CASSYPIRSGSLNTGELFF.

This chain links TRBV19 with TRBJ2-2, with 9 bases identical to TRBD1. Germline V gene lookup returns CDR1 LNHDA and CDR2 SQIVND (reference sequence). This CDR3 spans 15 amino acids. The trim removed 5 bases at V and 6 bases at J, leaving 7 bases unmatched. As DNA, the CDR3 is TGTGCCAGTAGTCAGGGACAGGGCAGGGCCGGGGAGCTGTTTTTT. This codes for CASSQGQGRAGELFF.

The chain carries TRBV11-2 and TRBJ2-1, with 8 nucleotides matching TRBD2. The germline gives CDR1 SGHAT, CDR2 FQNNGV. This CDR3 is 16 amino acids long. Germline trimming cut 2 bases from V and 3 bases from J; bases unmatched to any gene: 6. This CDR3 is CASSLSGAGGYNEQFF. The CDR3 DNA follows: TGTGCCAGCAGCTTAAGTGGGGCGGGGGGCTACAATGAGCAGTTCTTC.

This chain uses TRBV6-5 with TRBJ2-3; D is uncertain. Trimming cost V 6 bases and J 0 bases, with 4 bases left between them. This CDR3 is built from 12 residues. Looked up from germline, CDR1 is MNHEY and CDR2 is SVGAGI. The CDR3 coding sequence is TGTGCCAGCAGATCTAGCACAGATACGCAGTATTTT. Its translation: CASRSSTDTQYF.

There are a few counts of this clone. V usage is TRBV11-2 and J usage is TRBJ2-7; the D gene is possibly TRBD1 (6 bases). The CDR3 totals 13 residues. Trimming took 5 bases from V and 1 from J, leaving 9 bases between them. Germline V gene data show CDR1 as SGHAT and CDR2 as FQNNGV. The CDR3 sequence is CASSLGQSYEQYF. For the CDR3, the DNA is TGTGCCAGCAGCCTCGGACAGTCCTACGAGCAGTACTTC.

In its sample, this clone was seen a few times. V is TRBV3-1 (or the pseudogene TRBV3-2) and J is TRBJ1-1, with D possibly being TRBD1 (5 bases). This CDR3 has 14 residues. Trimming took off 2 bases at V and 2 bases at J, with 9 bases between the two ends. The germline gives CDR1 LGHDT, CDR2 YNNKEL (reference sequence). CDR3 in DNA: TGTGCCAGCAGCCAAAGGGGAACTAACACTGAAGCTTTCTTT. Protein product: CASSQRGTNTEAFF.

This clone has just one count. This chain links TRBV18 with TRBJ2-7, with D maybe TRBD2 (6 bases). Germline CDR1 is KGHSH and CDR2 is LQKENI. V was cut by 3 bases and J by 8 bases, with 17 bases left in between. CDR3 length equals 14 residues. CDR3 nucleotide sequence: TGTGCCAGCTCACCCCCGGCTCCGGGAGATCAGCAGTACTTC. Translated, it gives CASSPPAPGDQQYF.

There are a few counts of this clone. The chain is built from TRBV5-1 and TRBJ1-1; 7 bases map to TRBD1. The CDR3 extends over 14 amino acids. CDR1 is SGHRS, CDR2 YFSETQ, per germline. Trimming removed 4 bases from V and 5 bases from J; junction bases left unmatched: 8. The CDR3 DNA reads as TGCGCCAGCAGCCTCGCAGCAGGGGGGACTGAAGCTTTCTTT. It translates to CASSLAAGGTEAFF.

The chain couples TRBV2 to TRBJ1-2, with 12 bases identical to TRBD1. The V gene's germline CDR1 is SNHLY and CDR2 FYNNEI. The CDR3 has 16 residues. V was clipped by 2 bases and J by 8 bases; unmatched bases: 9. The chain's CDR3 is CASSESLGDRGLGYTF. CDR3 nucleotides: TGTGCCAGCAGTGAATCCCTTGGGGACAGGGGGCTCGGCTACACCTTC. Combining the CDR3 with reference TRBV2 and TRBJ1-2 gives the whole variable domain EPEVTQTPSHQVTQMGQEVILRCVPISNHLYFYWYRQILGQKVEFLVSFYNNEISEKSEIFDDQFSVERPDGSNFTLKIRSTKLEDSAMYFCASSESLGDRGLGYTFGSGTRLTVV.